One sample yielded the 16 T cell receptor beta chains listed below, sequenced in a study of cytomegalovirus exposure and HLA in healthy donors. Vbeta (60) and Jbeta (13) primers were used in the PCR. Profiling relied on immunoSEQ multiplex PCR, and the TCRdb table lists in-frame clones only, not all of them. The sample contains about 98,000 clones, around 83% of which appear only once. Sample: PBMCs. These TCRs come from a female donor in good health and CMV-seropositive.

The chain recombines TRBV5-6 with TRBJ1-5; D gene unclear. Trimming stripped 6 bases from V and 4 bases from J, with 20 bases between. The CDR3 extends over 16 amino acids. Germline-derived CDR1 and CDR2 are SGHDT and YYEEEE. The CDR3 protein is CASNFWTEGLNQPQHF. The CDR3 DNA sequence: TGTGCCAGCAACTTTTGGACGGAGGGCCTAAATCAGCCCCAGCATTTT.

V gene TRBV5-1 combines with J gene TRBJ2-7, with TRBD2 matching 13 bases. This CDR3 region has 16 residues. V shed 3 bases and J 3 bases; nucleotides not matched to a gene: 6. Germline CDR1 is SGHRS and CDR2 is YFSETQ. The CDR3 nucleotides read TGCGCCAGCAGCTCGGGACTAGCGGGGAGAAGCTACGAGCAGTACTTC. Protein product: CASSSGLAGRSYEQYF.

CDR3 sequence: CASSPARFGPNQPQHF. The CDR3 DNA sequence: TGTGCCAGCAGCCCCGCCCGGTTTGGGCCGAATCAGCCCCAGCATTTT. This chain uses TRBV7-8 with TRBJ1-5, with D unclear. Germline CDR1 is SGHVS and CDR2 is FQNEAQ. The CDR3 extends over 16 amino acids. The V and J ends lost 5 bases and 4 bases respectively, with 18 bases between them. The entire variable domain, with the rest obtained from reference TRBV7-8 and TRBJ1-5, is as follows: GAGVSQSPRYKVAKRGQDVALRCDPISGHVSLFWYQQALGQGPEFLTYFQNEAQLDKSGLPSDRFFAERPEGSVSTLKIQRTQQEDSAVYLCASSPARFGPNQPQHFGDGTRLSIL.

In the case of this clone: Other nucleotide sequences from this sample produce the same CDR3. V gene TRBV6-1 combines with J gene TRBJ2-1; D is ambiguous. Germline V gene lookup returns CDR1 MNHNS and CDR2 SASEGT. V was cut by 7 bases and J by 3 bases, with 13 bases left in between. The CDR3 length is 14 residues. CDR3 nucleotides: TGTGCCAGCACCCAACACAGAGACTACAATGAGCAGTTCTTC. Its translation: CASTQHRDYNEQFF.

The CDR3: CASSAARQNTEAFF. CDR3 nucleotides: TGCGCCAGCAGCGCCGCCCGACAGAACACTGAAGCTTTCTTT. J is TRBJ1-1 and V is TRBV5-1; D is uncertain. Germline loops: CDR1 SGHRS, CDR2 YFSETQ. Trimming took 4 bases from V and 1 from J, leaving 11 bases between them. CDR3 length: 14 residues.

This clone was seen a few times. The J gene is TRBJ2-2, the V gene TRBV5-6, with D unresolved. Germline assignment: CDR1 SGHDT and CDR2 YYEEEE. There are 15 residues in the CDR3. The V and J ends lost 0 bases and 0 bases respectively, with 6 bases between them. This CDR3 reads CASSLGAPNTGELFF. CDR3 DNA sequence: TGTGCCAGCAGCTTGGGGGCTCCGAACACCGGGGAGCTGTTTTTT.

The chain recombines TRBV5-1 with TRBJ2-3; D gene uncertain. Germline CDR1 is SGHRS and CDR2 is YFSETQ. The CDR3 extends over 14 amino acids. V dropped 4 bases and J dropped 1 base, with 10 bases sitting between them. CDR3 amino acids: CASSLRSGTDTQYF. CDR3 sequence (DNA): TGCGCCAGCAGCCTTCGCAGCGGCACAGATACGCAGTATTTT.

The chain joins TRBV7-8 to TRBJ2-5; D might be TRBD1 (6 bases). Trimming removed 1 base at V and 1 base at J, with 13 bases between. The CDR3 covers 16 residues. Per germline, CDR1 SGHVS and CDR2 FQNEAQ. CDR3 nucleotide sequence: TGTGCCAGCAGCTTAGGGGGGCCCGGAGGCCAAGAGACCCAGTACTTC. It specifies CASSLGGPGGQETQYF.

The CDR3 spells CASSRPPTKRASTDTQYF. CDR3 nucleotides: TGTGCCAGCAGTCGACCCCCGACTAAGCGGGCTAGCACAGATACGCAGTATTTT. This chain links TRBV27 with TRBJ2-3, with D possibly being TRBD2 (6 bases). Germline V CDR1 and CDR2: MNHEY, SMNVEV (reference sequence). The CDR3 has 18 residues. V was clipped by 5 bases and J by 0 bases, with 21 bases between them.

This clone was found once. This rearrangement joins TRBV28 to TRBJ2-3, with TRBD2 matching over 14 bases. Trimming at V came to 5 bases and at J to 1 base, leaving 11 bases not matched to a gene. The germline V gene encodes CDR1 MDHEN and CDR2 SYDVKM. This CDR3 spans 19 amino acids. CDR3: CASSIPGLAGVVGTDTQYF. CDR3 DNA: TGTGCCAGCAGTATACCGGGACTAGCGGGAGTTGTAGGCACAGATACGCAGTATTTT.

This chain connects TRBV27 to TRBJ1-6, with 7 bases matching TRBD1. This CDR3 spans 15 amino acids. V was clipped by 5 bases and J by 5 bases; unmatched bases: 6. Germline CDR1 and CDR2: MNHEY and SMNVEV (reference sequence). CDR3 sequence: CASSPRGTDNSPLHF. The CDR3 nucleotides are TGTGCCAGCAGTCCCCGTGGGACAGATAATTCACCCCTCCACTTT.

The genes are TRBV28 and TRBJ2-5; 7 bases fit TRBD2. This CDR3 spans 13 amino acids. With 10 bases clipped from V and 5 bases from J, the junction kept 10 bases outside the gene matches. Germline V lookup: CDR1 MDHEN, CDR2 SYDVKM. The chain's CDR3 is CATTGTMKETQYF. Here the CDR3 DNA reads TGTGCCACCACCGGGACTATGAAGGAGACCCAGTACTTC.

This clone was observed a few times. This sequence joins TRBV2 and TRBJ2-7, with 7 bases matching TRBD2. J gave up 3 bases and V 9 bases, and 8 bases lay outside the gene matches. CDR1 and CDR2 from the germline V gene are SNHLY and FYNNEI. The CDR3 runs to 13 residues. The CDR3 nucleotides are TGTGCCAGTTTTGGGGGGGATAACTACGAGCAGTACTTC. Amino acid sequence: CASFGGDNYEQYF.

The rearrangement links TRBV21-1 to TRBJ2-7; the D call of TRBD1 is as the table states it, not checked on the DNA. TRBV21-1 is termed a pseudogene. The CDR3 is 15 amino acids. CDR3 region: CASSRTATISYEQYF. The CDR3, as DNA: TGTGCCAGCAGCAGGACAGCAACGATCTCCTACGAGCAGTACTTC.

This chain uses TRBV2 with TRBJ1-5, with 7 bases matching TRBD1. This CDR3 has 16 amino acids. The V and J ends lost 6 bases and 0 bases, in that order; junction bases with no gene match: 8. CDR1 and CDR2 (germline): SNHLY, FYNNEI. The CDR3 DNA sequence: TGTGCCAGCAGCCTCGACAGGGAACATAGCAATCAGCCCCAGCATTTT. Translating gives CASSLDREHSNQPQHF.

The chain carries TRBV18 and TRBJ2-7; D is perhaps TRBD2 (5 bases). The CDR3 has 15 residues. V dropped 5 bases and J dropped 5 bases, with 19 bases sitting between them. Germline V gives CDR1 KGHSH, CDR2 LQKENI. The CDR3 nucleotides read TGTGCCAGCTCAAGTGACGGACTGTCCGGGAACGAGCAGTACTTC. Protein: CASSSDGLSGNEQYF.